This TCR beta chain is from a study of T cells in Graves' hyperthyroidism and ophthalmopathy. Template material for amplifying TCR beta CDR3 regions consisted of RNA transcripts. TCR CDR3 regions were first amplified by RT-PCR with HTBI primers. Using its own MiXCR run on the multiplex PCR reads, TCRdb lists one record per CDR3 protein. Of over 650,000 distinct CDR3 sequences listed, 40% to 55% were seen once; the top ten hold 7% to 7.5%. This clonotype was seen a few times. The V gene lost 5 bases and the J gene lost 5 bases, with 15 bases spanning the gap. CDR1 and CDR2 from the germline V gene are SEHNR and FQNEAQ (reference sequence). The CDR3 runs to 14 residues.

Sequences were obtained from peripheral blood or thyroid tissue (not recorded which). The origin of this receptor is an adult man with Graves' disease, either hyperthyroidism or ophthalmopathy (not recorded which). This chain uses TRBV7-9 with TRBJ2-5; unclear D gene. In nucleotides, the CDR3 is TGTGCCAGCAGCGTTGAGTCTGGGTCGGAGACCCAGTACTTC. Its protein product is CASSVESGSETQYF.